The 5 T cell receptor beta chains listed next were all sequenced from one sample in a study of cytomegalovirus exposure and HLA in healthy donors. PCR primers comprised 60 Vbeta and 13 Jbeta primers. Only in-frame clones appear in the TCRdb table, and some are missing; sequencing was by immunoSEQ multiplex PCR. The sample yields 150,000 to 200,000 clones, around 80% seen once. Material: PBMCs. These receptors were obtained from a woman in her 50s in good health and CMV-seropositive.

The chain has TRBV7-9 and TRBJ2-2; 11 bases line up with TRBD2. Germline lookup yields CDR1 SEHNR and CDR2 FQNEAQ (reference sequence). With V trimmed by 4 bases and J by 0 bases, 10 bases remained unmatched. The CDR3 extends over 19 amino acids. The CDR3 protein is CASSSWTGLAGANTGELFF. The CDR3 region has the DNA TGTGCCAGCAGCTCCTGGACCGGACTAGCGGGTGCGAACACCGGGGAGCTGTTTTTT.

This clone was observed a single time. The V call is TRBV9, the J call TRBJ2-3, with D uncertain. Trimming cost V 4 bases and J 6 bases, with 6 bases left between them. The CDR3 is 11 residues long. The germline gives CDR1 SGDLS, CDR2 YYNGEE. CDR3 DNA: TGTGCCAGCAGCTCGGGTGATACGCAGTATTTT. Translating it yields CASSSGDTQYF.

The chain couples TRBV7-2 to TRBJ2-5; 9 bases align to TRBD2. Trimming took 5 bases from V and 2 from J; bases not matched to a gene: 6. Germline V CDR1 and CDR2: SGHTA, FQGNSA. The CDR3 consists of 15 residues. The CDR3 DNA is TGTGCCAGCAGCCGAGGGACTAGCAGACAAGAGACCCAGTACTTC. Translation: CASSRGTSRQETQYF. Drawing the rest from reference TRBV7-2 and TRBJ2-5, the complete variable domain is GAGVSQSPSNKVTEKGKDVELRCDPISGHTALYWYRQSLGQGLEFLIYFQGNSAPDKSGLPSDRFSAERTGGSVSTLTIQRTQQEDSAVYLCASSRGTSRQETQYFGPGTRLLVL.

The CDR3, as DNA: TGTGCCAGCAGCTTATTGGGCGGGACAGATACGCAGTATTTT. This translates into CASSLLGGTDTQYF. The rearrangement uses TRBV7-9 and TRBJ2-3, with D possibly TRBD2 on 5 matching bases. This CDR3 has 14 residues. V was shortened by 2 bases and J by 3 bases, with 9 bases between the two germline ends. Germline V gene sequence: CDR1 SEHNR, CDR2 FQNEAQ (reference sequence).

The sample holds one count of this clone. The chain carries TRBV5-4 and TRBJ2-7, with 8 nucleotides matching TRBD1. Looked up from germline, CDR1 is SGHNT and CDR2 is YYREEE (reference sequence). This CDR3 has 14 amino acids. The ends lost 1 base at V and 2 bases at J; junction bases unmatched: 2. This chain's CDR3 is CASSLLQGAYEQYF. For the CDR3, the DNA is TGTGCCAGCAGCTTGCTACAGGGGGCCTACGAGCAGTACTTC.